One and the same sample provided the 11 T cell receptor beta chains below, sequenced in a study of blood T cell repertoires in COVID-19. Generated by immunoSEQ multiplex PCR, the TCRdb table keeps only in-frame clones and is missing some. The sample carries approximately 360,000 clones, 90% recorded once. Sequencing was carried out using peripheral blood. Receptor source: a man between 18 and 29 years old with active or convalescent COVID-19.

This chain links TRBV10-3 with TRBJ1-2; D is unclear. There are 14 residues in the CDR3. Trimming took 2 bases from V and 6 from J, leaving 13 bases between them. Germline V CDR1 and CDR2: ENHRY, SYGVKD. Here the CDR3 DNA reads TGTGCCATCAGTGAGAAAGTAGTTGCTGATGGCTACACCTTC. Protein product: CAISEKVVADGYTF.

This clone was picked up one time. CDR3 sequence: CASSLEGGGNEQYF. As DNA, the CDR3 is TGCGCCAGCAGCTTGGAGGGCGGGGGTAACGAGCAGTACTTC. This chain connects TRBV5-1 to TRBJ2-7; 7 bases fit TRBD2. The CDR3 has 14 residues. The germline gives CDR1 SGHRS, CDR2 YFSETQ. Trimming removed 0 bases from V and 5 bases from J; junction bases left unmatched: 5.

V gene TRBV27 combines with J gene TRBJ2-1; 12 nucleotides align to TRBD1. V trimming: 5 bases; J trimming: 4 bases; junction bases outside the gene matches: 9. Germline V CDR1 and CDR2: MNHEY, SMNVEV (reference sequence). This CDR3 is 17 amino acids long. The DNA of the CDR3 is TGTGCCAGCAGTCTACAGCCGGGACAGGGGGCATACAATGAGCAGTTCTTC. Protein sequence: CASSLQPGQGAYNEQFF.

This chain uses TRBV11-2 with TRBJ1-6; TRBD1 is a possible D gene (5 bases). Germline assignment: CDR1 SGHAT and CDR2 FQNNGV. CDR3 length: 15 amino acids. Trimming shortened V by 1 base and J by 7 bases, and 11 bases separated the two germline ends. CDR3 nucleotides: TGTGCCAGCAGCTTAGTTCAGGGAGGCAATTCACCCCTCCACTTT. Amino acid sequence: CASSLVQGGNSPLHF.

The V gene is TRBV6-4, the J gene TRBJ2-7, with D possibly TRBD1 on 5 matching bases. Trimming stripped 1 base from V and 0 bases from J, with 16 bases between. Germline V gene lookup returns CDR1 MRHNA and CDR2 SNTAGT. This CDR3 has 17 amino acids. Written as DNA, the CDR3 is TGTGCCAGCAGTGACTTGGACAAACTAAGAAGCTCCTACGAGCAGTACTTC. It yields the protein CASSDLDKLRSSYEQYF.

For the CDR3, the DNA is TGTGCCAGCAGCTTGGGCGGGGGAGGCTCCTACGAGCAGTACTTC. Its translation is CASSLGGGGSYEQYF. The chain is built from TRBV5-6 and TRBJ2-7; 7 bases are shared with TRBD2. The V and J ends lost 0 bases and 0 bases, in that order; junction bases with no gene match: 3. The germline V gene has CDR1 SGHDT and CDR2 YYEEEE. This CDR3 comprises 15 residues.

The V gene is TRBV21-1, the J gene TRBJ1-1; the DNA was not used to check the table's D call, TRBD1. TRBV21-1 is designated a pseudogene. This CDR3 contains 14 residues. CDR3 in DNA: TGTGCCAGCAGCAAAGTGGCAGGGGACACTGAAGCTTTCTTT. Amino acid sequence: CASSKVAGDTEAFF.

This chain connects TRBV27 to TRBJ1-6; 7 bases fit TRBD1. The germline V gene has CDR1 MNHEY and CDR2 SMNVEV (reference sequence). The CDR3 length is 13 residues. Losses at the gene ends were 3 bases for V and 7 bases for J; bases not matched to a gene: 0. The chain's CDR3 is CASSLGQNSPLHF. CDR3 DNA: TGTGCCAGCAGTTTGGGACAGAATTCACCCCTCCACTTT.

The genes are TRBV11-3 and TRBJ1-1; TRBD1 matches at 9 bases. Germline CDR1 is SGHNT and CDR2 is YENEEA. CDR3 length: 16 residues. V shed 5 bases and J 1 base; nucleotides not matched to a gene: 8. The CDR3 here is CASSHGTGQPNTEAFF. CDR3 in DNA: TGTGCCAGCAGCCACGGGACAGGGCAACCGAACACTGAAGCTTTCTTT.

V is TRBV5-6 and J is TRBJ2-7; no clear D gene. The CDR3 contains 13 residues. CDR1 is SGHDT and CDR2 is YYEEEE in the germline V gene. Trimming removed 0 bases at V and 2 bases at J, with 6 bases between. This CDR3 is CASSLVGTYEQYF. Here the CDR3 DNA reads TGTGCCAGCAGCTTGGTTGGCACCTACGAGCAGTACTTC.

This clone was seen just once. The chain joins TRBV27 to TRBJ1-4; TRBD1 matches 7 bases. There are 15 residues in the CDR3. V gave up 2 bases and J gave up 4 bases; unmatched junction bases: 4. CDR1 and CDR2 (germline): MNHEY, SMNVEV (reference sequence). CDR3 in amino acids: CASSLNRGFNEKLFF. CDR3 DNA sequence: TGTGCCAGCAGTTTAAACAGGGGCTTTAATGAAAAACTGTTTTTT.